This T cell receptor (beta chain) was sequenced during a study of CD8 T cells in acute hepatitis C reinfection. Profiled with immunoSEQ multiplex PCR; TCRdb holds only in-frame clones, not every one. This sample carries tens of thousands of clones, 80% to 90% of them seen once, and the ten largest clones take around 9.9%. Overall study results and limits: Few CDR3s matched those for other epitopes. Regardless of outcome, thirteen public clonotypes appeared, one using V04-02/J02-02. NS3-1073 specific cells were too rare to sort at chronic follow-up.

Regarding this clone: Its specificity is not known.

Described time point: naive CD8 control sorted from an acute-time-point sample. This clonotype originated in a woman in her late teens or twenties who spontaneously cleared hepatitis C infection. Sequenced sample: naive CD8+ T cells from PBMCs.

CDR3 in amino acids: CASSSLTGGADTQYF. The CDR3 nucleotides read TGTGCCAGCAGTTCATTAACAGGGGGCGCAGATACGCAGTATTTT. V usage is TRBV27 and J usage is TRBJ2-3; 9 bases map to TRBD1. The CDR3 covers 15 residues. Germline V gene data show CDR1 as MNHEY and CDR2 as SMNVEV (reference sequence). Germline trimming cut 4 bases from V and 4 bases from J; bases unmatched to any gene: 6.